This T cell receptor (beta chain) came from a study of blood T cell repertoires in COVID-19. Per the study methods: Cell counts per sample came from amplifying reference gene primers. The repertoire was sequenced with immunoSEQ multiplex PCR; TCRdb's copy has only in-frame clones and lacks some. V and J calls and clone size are given by that table; D and trimming were obtained from the DNA. The sample holds approximately 240,000 clones, under 90% seen once. There are 16 residues in the CDR3. CDR1 LNHDA and CDR2 SQIVND come from the germline V gene (reference sequence). V was cut by 5 bases and J by 1 base, with 17 bases left in between.

The sequence was obtained from a woman in her fifties or sixties who had recovered from COVID-19. The V gene is TRBV19, the J gene TRBJ1-1; weak D call: TRBD1 (5 bases). Sequences were obtained from peripheral blood. The CDR3 DNA sequence: TGTGCCAGTAGTCTCCCCAGGGTACGGAGGAACACTGAAGCTTTCTTT. Protein sequence: CASSLPRVRRNTEAFF.